This T cell receptor (beta chain) originates from a study of shared clonotypes between healthy human individuals. The study's findings and limits: Owing to a small donor count, the genetic and exposure-history diversity represented was limited.

Clones were read by immunoSEQ multiplex PCR, and TCRdb kept only the in-frame ones, dropping some. The sample holds 500,000 to 700,000 clones; 85% to 95% are singletons and the top ten take approximately 0.11%. Naive CD8 cells, CD45RO-negative and positively selected for CCR7, excluded terminally differentiated effector memory CD45RA+ cells. Germline values: CDR1 LNHDA, CDR2 SQIVND (reference sequence). This CDR3 spans 15 amino acids. A remark on this clone: Its antigen is still unknown.

This chain uses TRBV19 with TRBJ2-5; D remains ambiguous. The J call may be wrong; the DNA end is better matched by TRBJ2-7. Material for sequencing was naive CD8+ T cells sorted from blood. This TCR came from a woman aged 25-40 years in good health. CDR3 DNA: TGTGCCAGTAGTACCGACCCATTGGGGACCTACGAGCAGTACTTC. This sequence encodes CASSTDPLGTYEQYF.